This T cell receptor (beta chain) was sequenced for a study of PD-1 blockade in classical Hodgkin lymphoma. No patient escaped relapse after autologous stem cell transplantation, and brentuximab vedotin exposure varied. TCRdb keeps only in-frame clones here, not all; method: immunoSEQ multiplex PCR. Here the sample spans over 50,000 clones, around 75% being singletons. The CDR3 consists of 15 residues. Germline V gene data show CDR1 as MDHEN and CDR2 as SYDVKM. Losses at the gene ends were 6 bases for V and 6 bases for J; bases not matched to a gene: 12. The rearrangement joins TRBV28 to TRBJ2-7; 9 nucleotides match TRBD2. The source of this sequence is a human donor with classical Hodgkin lymphoma. This sample comprised peripheral blood mononuclear cells (PBMCs), obtained before the second cycle of nivolumab. CDR3 coding DNA: TGTGCCAGCAGCCCCGCCTGGCGGGAGGGGGCCGAGCAGTACTTC. Amino acids: CASSPAWREGAEQYF.